This T cell receptor (beta chain) originates from a study of cytomegalovirus exposure and HLA in healthy donors. Study-level points and caveats: Among the sequence variants, a highly shared cluster was likely an artifact of sequencing.

13 Jbeta primers and 60 Vbeta primers were used for the PCR. Profiling relied on immunoSEQ multiplex PCR, and the TCRdb table lists in-frame clones only, not all of them. The repertoire has a few hundred thousand clones, around 83% of them found once; the top ten carry 1.1% to 1.5%. This CDR3 spans 14 amino acids. With 5 bases removed from V and 0 bases from J, the gap between germline ends came to 10 bases. Germline-derived CDR1 and CDR2 are LNHDA and SQIVND (reference sequence). Remarks on this clone: Its specificity is unknown.

The sequence came from a girl aged 5-17 years in good health and CMV-seronegative. Sequences were obtained from PBMCs. The J gene is TRBJ1-1, the V gene TRBV19; D is unresolved. The CDR3 loop reads CASSPPGLNTEAFF. For the CDR3, the DNA is TGTGCCAGTAGTCCCCCTGGCCTGAACACTGAAGCTTTCTTT.